This T cell receptor (beta chain) comes out of a study of T cells after yellow fever vaccination (dated by TCRdb to the late 2010s). As for the study more broadly: The SMART-Seq v4 Ultra Low Input RNA kit was used to prepare libraries from fractions with low cell numbers. Blood was drawn at multiple timepoints before and after primary and secondary immunization, with bulk PBMC replicates and cell subsets isolated. Two healthy male donors, one aged 18 to 30 and one aged 30 to 40 years, made up the cohort. To follow T-cell clones before and after both primary and booster YFV17D yellow fever vaccination, bulk TCR alpha and beta repertoires underwent longitudinal sequencing.

From a lookup of the germline V gene (reference sequence), CDR1 and CDR2 are LGHDT and YNNKEL. From the cysteine up to the phenylalanine, the CDR3 has a length of 13 residues. CDR3 DNA is the only sequence kept; it has 39 bases, read in frame from the first base. Germline trimming: 8 bases from V, 7 bases from J; junction bases outside gene matches: 3. In its sample, this clonotype was seen many times. It lacks a known antigen. Base qualities are not at hand, and no much larger clone is one base apart. The treatment or condition label, as the study defines it: live attenuated yellow fever vaccine strain. At every blood-draw timepoint, two biological replicates of bulk PBMCs were collected. PBMCs were isolated from peripheral blood using a standard Ficoll-Paque protocol. TriZol was used to extract RNA from bulk PBMCs, from CD4 and CD8 fractions, and from dextramer-positive and dextramer-negative fractions.

TCR cDNA was synthesized by 5'RACE template switching, through which a universal primer site and unique molecular identifiers were introduced. Priming for cDNA synthesis came from both the TCR alpha and TCR beta constant segments. Library amplification involved two PCR steps, and the second step added sample barcodes and sequencing adapters. Libraries were sequenced on Illumina HiSeq 2500 (2x100 bp) or NovaSeq (2x150 bp). Regarding the original processing steps: Reads were demultiplexed and collapsed into UMI consensus sequences with MIGEC, and V(D)J alignment was performed with MiXCR. Vaccine-responding clonotypes were defined with edgeR using replicate PBMC samples, requiring FDR below 0.01 and a log2 fold change above 5 up to day 15. CD4 or CD8 identity was assigned to each bulk clonotype according to whether the clonotype was present at higher abundance in the sequenced CD4 repertoire or the sequenced CD8 repertoire. The public reads were reanalyzed by TCRdb: fastp trimming at Q25, MiXCR alignment, in-frame beta chains only. CDR3 protein duplicates are merged, each entry listing the most common genes and DNA. The V and J calls follow TCRdb's processing rather than the paper's. The sample yields approximately 300,000 distinct CDR3 sequences; 8.5% to 9% were counted once. Clones ranked in the top ten supply more than 15% of the sample.

What the authors observed across the whole study: After the booster, most clones that had expanded after primary vaccination were detected again (over 95% of CD4 and around nine tenths of CD8), suggesting broad maintenance of memory. Only a couple of donors were included in the study, so the extent to which the findings can be generalized is limited. Because abundant contaminating clonotypes from the bulk population could be contained in FACS-sorted repertoires, computational filtering was required. A small share of clonotypes occurred in both CD4 and CD8 compartments, likely arising from convergent recombination. Compared with the primary T-cell response, the secondary T-cell response was weaker but faster, peaking on day 5 rather than day 15.

The receptor chain draws on TRBV3-1 and TRBJ2-2, with 11 central nucleotides matching TRBD2. The clonotype was recovered from a man between 18 and 35 years old who received the YFV17D yellow fever vaccine. Material: PBMCs, obtained on the day of the first yellow fever vaccination. For the CDR3, the sequence is CASGLAGVGELFF. The DNA reads as follows: TGTGCCAGCGGACTAGCGGGCGTCGGGGAGCTGTTTTTT.